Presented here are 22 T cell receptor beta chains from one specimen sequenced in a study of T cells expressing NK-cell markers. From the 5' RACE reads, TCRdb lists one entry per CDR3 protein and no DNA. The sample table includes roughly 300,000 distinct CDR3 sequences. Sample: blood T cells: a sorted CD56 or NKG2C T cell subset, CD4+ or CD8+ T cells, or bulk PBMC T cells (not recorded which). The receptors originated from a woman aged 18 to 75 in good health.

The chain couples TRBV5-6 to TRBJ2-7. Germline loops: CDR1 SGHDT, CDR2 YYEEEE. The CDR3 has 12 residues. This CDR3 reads CASSSGSYEQYF.

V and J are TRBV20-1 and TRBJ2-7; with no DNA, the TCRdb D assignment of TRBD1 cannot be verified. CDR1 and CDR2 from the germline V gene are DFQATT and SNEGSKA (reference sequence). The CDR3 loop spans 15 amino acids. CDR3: CSARPRQGRSYEQYF.

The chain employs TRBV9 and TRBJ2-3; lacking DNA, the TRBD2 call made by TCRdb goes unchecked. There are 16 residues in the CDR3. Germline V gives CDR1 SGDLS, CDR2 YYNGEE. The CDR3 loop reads CASSVDAGTSTDTQYF.

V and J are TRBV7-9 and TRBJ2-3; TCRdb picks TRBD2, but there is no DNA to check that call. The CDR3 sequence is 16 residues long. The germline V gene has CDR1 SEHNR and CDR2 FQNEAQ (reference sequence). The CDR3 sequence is CAGSYLAGGGSDTQYF.

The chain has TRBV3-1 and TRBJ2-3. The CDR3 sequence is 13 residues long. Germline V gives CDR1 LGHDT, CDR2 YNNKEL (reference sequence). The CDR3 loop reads CAGRGPCTDTQYF.

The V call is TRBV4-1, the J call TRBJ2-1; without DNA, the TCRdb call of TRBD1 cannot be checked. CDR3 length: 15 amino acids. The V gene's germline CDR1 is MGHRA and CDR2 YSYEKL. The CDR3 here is CASSLEGGEANEQFF.

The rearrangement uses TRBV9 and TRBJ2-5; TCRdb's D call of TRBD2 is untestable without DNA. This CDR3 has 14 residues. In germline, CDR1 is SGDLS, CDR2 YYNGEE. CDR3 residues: CASSAGLAAETQYF.

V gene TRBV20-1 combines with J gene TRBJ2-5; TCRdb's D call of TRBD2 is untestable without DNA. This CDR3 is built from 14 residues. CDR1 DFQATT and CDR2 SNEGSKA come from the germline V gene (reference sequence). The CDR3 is CSAGLAGMMETQYF.

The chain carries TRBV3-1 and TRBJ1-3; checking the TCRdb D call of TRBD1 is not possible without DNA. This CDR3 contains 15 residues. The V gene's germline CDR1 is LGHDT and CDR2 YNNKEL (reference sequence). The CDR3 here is CASSQLEGYGNTIYF.

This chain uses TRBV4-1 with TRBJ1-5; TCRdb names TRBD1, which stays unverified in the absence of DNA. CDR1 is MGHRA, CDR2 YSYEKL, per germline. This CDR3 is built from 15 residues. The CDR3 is CASSRGIGTGQPQHF.

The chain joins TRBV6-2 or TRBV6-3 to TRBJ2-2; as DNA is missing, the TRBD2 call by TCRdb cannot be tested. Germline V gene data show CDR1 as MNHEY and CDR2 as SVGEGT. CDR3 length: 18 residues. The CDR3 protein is CASSYPPGLAINTGELFF.

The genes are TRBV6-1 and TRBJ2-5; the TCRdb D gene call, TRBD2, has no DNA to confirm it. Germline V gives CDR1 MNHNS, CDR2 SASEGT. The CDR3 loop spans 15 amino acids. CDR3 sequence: CASRLPAGDQETQYF.

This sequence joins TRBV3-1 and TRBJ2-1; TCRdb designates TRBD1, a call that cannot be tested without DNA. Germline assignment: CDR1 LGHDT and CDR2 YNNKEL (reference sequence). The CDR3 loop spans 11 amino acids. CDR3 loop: CATSSGSEQFF.

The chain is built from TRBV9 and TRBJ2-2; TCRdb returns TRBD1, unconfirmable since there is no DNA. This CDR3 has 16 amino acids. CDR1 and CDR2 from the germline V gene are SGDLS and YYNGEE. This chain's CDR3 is CASSVTTGSVPGELFF.

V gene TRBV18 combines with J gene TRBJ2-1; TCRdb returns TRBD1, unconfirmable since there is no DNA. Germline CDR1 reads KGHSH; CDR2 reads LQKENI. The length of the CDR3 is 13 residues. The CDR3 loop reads CASSPRGAGEQFF.

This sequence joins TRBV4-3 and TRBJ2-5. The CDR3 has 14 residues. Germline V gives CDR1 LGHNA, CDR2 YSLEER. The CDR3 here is CASSQDAGQETQYF.

The chain's CDR3 is CASSQRTGNTEAFF. J is TRBJ1-1 and V is TRBV4-3; TCRdb's D call of TRBD1 is untestable without DNA. Germline loops: CDR1 LGHNA, CDR2 YSLEER. CDR3 length: 14 residues.

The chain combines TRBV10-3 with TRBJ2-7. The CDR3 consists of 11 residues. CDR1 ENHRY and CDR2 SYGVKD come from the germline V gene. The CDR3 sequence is CAISERSEQYF.

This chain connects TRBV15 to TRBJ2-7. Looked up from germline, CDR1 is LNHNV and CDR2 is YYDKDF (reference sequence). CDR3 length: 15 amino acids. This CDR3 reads CATSTKHVIPTEQYF.

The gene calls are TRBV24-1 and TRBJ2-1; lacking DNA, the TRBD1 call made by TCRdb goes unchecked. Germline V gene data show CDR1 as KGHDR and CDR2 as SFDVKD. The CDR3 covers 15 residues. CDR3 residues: CATRMAPVLGDEQFF.

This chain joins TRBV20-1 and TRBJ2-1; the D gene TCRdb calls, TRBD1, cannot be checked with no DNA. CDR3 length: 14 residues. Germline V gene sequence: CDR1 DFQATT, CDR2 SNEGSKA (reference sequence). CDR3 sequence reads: CSARGDKATSEQFF.

This chain's CDR3 is CASSQDKGRGRRGTEAFF. The chain joins TRBV14 to TRBJ1-1; TCRdb calls TRBD1, which cannot be checked without DNA. Germline V gene data show CDR1 as SGHDN and CDR2 as FVKESK. The CDR3 is made up of 18 amino acids.